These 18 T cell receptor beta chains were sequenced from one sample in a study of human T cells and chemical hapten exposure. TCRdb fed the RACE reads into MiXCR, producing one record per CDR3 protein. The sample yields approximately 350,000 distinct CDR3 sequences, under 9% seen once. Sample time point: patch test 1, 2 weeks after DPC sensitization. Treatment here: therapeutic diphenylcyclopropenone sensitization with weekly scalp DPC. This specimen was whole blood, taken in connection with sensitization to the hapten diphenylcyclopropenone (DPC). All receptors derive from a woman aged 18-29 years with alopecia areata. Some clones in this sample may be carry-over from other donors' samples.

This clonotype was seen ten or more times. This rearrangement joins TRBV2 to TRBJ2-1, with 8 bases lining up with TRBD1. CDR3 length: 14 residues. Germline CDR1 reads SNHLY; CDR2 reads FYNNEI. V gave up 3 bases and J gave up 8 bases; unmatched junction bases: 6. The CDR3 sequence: CASSEGQVVDEQFF. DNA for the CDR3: TGTGCCAGCAGTGAGGGACAGGTGGTTGATGAGCAGTTCTTC.

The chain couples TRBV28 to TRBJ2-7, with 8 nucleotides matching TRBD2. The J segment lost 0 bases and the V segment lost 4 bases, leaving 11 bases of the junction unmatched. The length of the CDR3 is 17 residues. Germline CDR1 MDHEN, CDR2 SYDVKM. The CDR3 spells CASSSGAGELSSYEQYF. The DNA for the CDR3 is TGTGCCAGCAGTTCCGGAGCGGGGGAATTGAGCTCCTACGAGCAGTACTTC.

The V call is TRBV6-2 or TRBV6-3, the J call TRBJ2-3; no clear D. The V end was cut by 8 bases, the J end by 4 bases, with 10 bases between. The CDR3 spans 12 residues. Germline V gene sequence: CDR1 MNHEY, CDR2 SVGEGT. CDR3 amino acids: CASFSYSDTQYF. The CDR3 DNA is TGTGCCAGCTTTTCCTATTCAGATACGCAGTATTTT.

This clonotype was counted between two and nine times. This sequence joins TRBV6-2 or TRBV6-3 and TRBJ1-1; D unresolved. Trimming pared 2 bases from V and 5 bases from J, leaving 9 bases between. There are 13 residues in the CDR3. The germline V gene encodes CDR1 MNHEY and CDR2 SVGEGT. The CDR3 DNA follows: TGTGCCAGCAGTTACCTAAAGAGGACTGAAGCTTTCTTT. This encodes CASSYLKRTEAFF.

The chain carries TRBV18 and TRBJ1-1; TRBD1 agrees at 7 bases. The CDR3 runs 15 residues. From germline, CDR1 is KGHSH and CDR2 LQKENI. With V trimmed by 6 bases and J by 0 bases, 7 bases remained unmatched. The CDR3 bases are TGTGCCAGCTCGCGTGACAGGGAGATGAACACTGAAGCTTTCTTT. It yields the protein CASSRDREMNTEAFF. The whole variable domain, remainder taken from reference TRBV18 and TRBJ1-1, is NAGVMQNPRHLVRRRGQEARLRCSPMKGHSHVYWYRQLPEEGLKFMVYLQKENIIDESGMPKERFSAEFPKEGPSILRIQQVVRGDSAAYFCASSRDREMNTEAFFGQGTRLTVV.

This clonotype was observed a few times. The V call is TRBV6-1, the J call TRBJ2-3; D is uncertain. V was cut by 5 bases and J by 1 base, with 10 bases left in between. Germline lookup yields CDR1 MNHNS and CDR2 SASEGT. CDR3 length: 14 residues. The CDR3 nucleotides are TGTGCCAGCAGTACCTCCGGAGGCACAGATACGCAGTATTTT. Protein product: CASSTSGGTDTQYF.

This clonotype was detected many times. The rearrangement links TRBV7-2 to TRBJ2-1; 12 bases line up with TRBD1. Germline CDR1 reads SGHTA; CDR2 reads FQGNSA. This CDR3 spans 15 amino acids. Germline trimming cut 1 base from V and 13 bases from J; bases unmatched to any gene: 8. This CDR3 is CASSLVRDRGQPQFF. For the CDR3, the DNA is TGTGCCAGCAGCTTAGTCCGGGACAGGGGGCAACCCCAGTTCTTC.

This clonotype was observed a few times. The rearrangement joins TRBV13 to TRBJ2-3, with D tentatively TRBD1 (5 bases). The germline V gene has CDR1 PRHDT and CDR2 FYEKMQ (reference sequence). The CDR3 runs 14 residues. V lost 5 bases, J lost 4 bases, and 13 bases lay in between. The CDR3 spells CASSLRQWADTQYF. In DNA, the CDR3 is TGTGCCAGCAGCCTTCGACAGTGGGCAGATACGCAGTATTTT.

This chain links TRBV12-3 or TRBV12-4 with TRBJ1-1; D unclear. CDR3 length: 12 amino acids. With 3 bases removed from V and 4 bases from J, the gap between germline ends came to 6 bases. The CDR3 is CASSFQTTEAFF. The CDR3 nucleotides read TGTGCCAGCAGTTTTCAGACCACTGAAGCTTTCTTT.

The CDR3 DNA reads as TGTGCCAGCAAAACCATGACTGGCTGGGGGCAGCCCCAGCATTTT. This gives the protein CASKTMTGWGQPQHF. This rearrangement joins TRBV6-2 or TRBV6-3 to TRBJ1-5, with D tentatively TRBD1 (5 bases). CDR1 is MNHEY, CDR2 SVGEGT, per germline. The V gene lost 7 bases and the J gene lost 7 bases, with 20 bases spanning the gap. This CDR3 has 15 amino acids.

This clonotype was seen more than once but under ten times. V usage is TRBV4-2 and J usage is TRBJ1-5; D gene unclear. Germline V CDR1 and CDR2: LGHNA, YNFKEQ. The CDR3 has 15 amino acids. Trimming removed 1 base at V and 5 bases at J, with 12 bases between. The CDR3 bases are TGTGCCAGCAGCCAAGGGTCAGGACCCGATCAGCCCCAGCATTTT. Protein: CASSQGSGPDQPQHF.

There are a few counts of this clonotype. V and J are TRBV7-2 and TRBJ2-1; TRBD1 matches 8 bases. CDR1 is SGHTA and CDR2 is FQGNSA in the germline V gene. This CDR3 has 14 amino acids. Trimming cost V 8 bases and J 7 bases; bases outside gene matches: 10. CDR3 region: CASCSQQGGNEQFF. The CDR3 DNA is TGTGCCAGCTGCTCACAACAGGGGGGAAATGAGCAGTTCTTC.

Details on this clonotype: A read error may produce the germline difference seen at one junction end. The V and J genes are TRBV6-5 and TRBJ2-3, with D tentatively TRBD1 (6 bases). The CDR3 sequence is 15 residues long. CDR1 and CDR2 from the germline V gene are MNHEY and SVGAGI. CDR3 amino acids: CASSYGQGNTDTPYF. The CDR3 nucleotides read TGTGCCAGCAGTTACGGGCAGGGGAACACAGATACGCCGTATTTT.

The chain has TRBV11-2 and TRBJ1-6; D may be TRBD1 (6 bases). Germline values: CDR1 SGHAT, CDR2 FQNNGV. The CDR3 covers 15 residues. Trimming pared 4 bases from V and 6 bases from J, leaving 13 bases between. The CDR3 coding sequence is TGTGCCAGCAGCTCGTCCGGGACATCTAATTCACCCCTCCACTTT. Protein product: CASSSSGTSNSPLHF.

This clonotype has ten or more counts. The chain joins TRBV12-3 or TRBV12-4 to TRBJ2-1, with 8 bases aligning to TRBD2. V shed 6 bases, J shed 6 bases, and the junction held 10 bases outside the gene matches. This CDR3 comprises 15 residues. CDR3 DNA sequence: TGTGCCAGCAGATTCCCCGGGACTAGTATCAATGAGCAGTTCTTC. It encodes CASRFPGTSINEQFF.

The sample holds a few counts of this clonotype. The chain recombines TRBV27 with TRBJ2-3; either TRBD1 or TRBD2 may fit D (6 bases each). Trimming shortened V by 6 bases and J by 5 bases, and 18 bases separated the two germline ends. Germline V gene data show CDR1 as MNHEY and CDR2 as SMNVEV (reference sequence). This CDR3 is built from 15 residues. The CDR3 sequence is CASRRGAGIEDTQYF. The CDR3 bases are TGTGCCAGCAGAAGGGGGGCTGGGATAGAAGATACGCAGTATTTT.

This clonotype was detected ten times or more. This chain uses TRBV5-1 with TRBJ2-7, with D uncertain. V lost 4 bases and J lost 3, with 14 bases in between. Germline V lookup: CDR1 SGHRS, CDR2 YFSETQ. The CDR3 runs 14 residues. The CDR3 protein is CASSAIYTDYEQYF. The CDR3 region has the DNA TGCGCCAGCAGCGCGATTTATACAGACTACGAGCAGTACTTC.

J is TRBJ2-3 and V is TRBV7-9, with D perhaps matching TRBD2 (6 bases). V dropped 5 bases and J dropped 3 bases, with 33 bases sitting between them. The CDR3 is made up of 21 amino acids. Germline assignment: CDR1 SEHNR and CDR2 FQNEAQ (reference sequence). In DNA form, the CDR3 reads TGTGCCAGCAGCCAGAAAACGGAAGATGGTAGGGCGGCAGGAGGGACAGATACGCAGTATTTT. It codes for CASSQKTEDGRAAGGTDTQYF.